The sequence of this T cell receptor beta chain was determined in a study of blood T cells in healthy people across ages. V gave up 1 base and J gave up 4 bases, with 10 bases separating them. This CDR3 has 14 amino acids. In germline, CDR1 is KGHSH, CDR2 LQKENI. Together with a sample-barcoded 5' primer, a J-beta primer mix was included in a second PCR lasting roughly 6 to 12 cycles. A single record per CDR3 protein comes from TCRdb applying MiXCR to the 5' RACE reads. This sample has around 990,000 distinct CDR3 sequences, with about 25% found just once. The sample also formed part of further work on T cells of mothers and their children.

Sequencing used blood. This rearrangement joins TRBV18 to TRBJ1-2, with D unresolved. This TCR was recovered from a girl aged 2 to 9 in good health. CDR3: CASSPRVAAYGYTF. The DNA for the CDR3 is TGTGCCAGCTCACCACGCGTAGCCGCCTATGGCTACACCTTC.